Presented here are 23 T cell receptor beta chains from one specimen sequenced in a study of cytomegalovirus exposure and HLA in healthy donors. 60 Vbeta and 13 Jbeta primers were used in PCR. The repertoire was sequenced with immunoSEQ multiplex PCR; TCRdb's copy has only in-frame clones and lacks some. Found here are some 180,000 clones, roughly 77% of them singletons; the top ten hold around 3.5%. The source material was PBMCs. The receptors were sampled from a man aged 40-50 years in good health and CMV-seropositive.

J is TRBJ2-1 and V is TRBV6-5; D might be TRBD2 (5 bases). The CDR3 runs to 11 residues. Trimming stripped 7 bases from V and 8 bases from J, with 9 bases between. Germline assignment: CDR1 MNHEY and CDR2 SVGAGI. The CDR3 is CASMGVDEQFF. The CDR3 DNA is TGTGCCAGCATGGGAGTCGATGAGCAGTTCTTC.

The rearrangement joins TRBV9 to TRBJ2-3; 10 nucleotides line up with TRBD2. The CDR3 runs to 17 residues. Losses at the gene ends were 0 bases for V and 5 bases for J; bases not matched to a gene: 9. CDR1 and CDR2 (germline): SGDLS, YYNGEE. The CDR3 loop reads CASSVESAGGRGDTQYF. DNA of the CDR3: TGTGCCAGCAGCGTAGAATCAGCGGGAGGGAGGGGAGATACGCAGTATTTT.

This CDR3 reads CASSRRGNNQPQHF. In nucleotides, the CDR3 is TGTGCCAGCAGCCGCAGGGGGAACAATCAGCCCCAGCATTTT. The gene calls are TRBV5-6 and TRBJ1-5, with 7 bases aligning to TRBD1. Losses at the gene ends were 4 bases for V and 3 bases for J; bases not matched to a gene: 4. Germline CDR1 SGHDT, CDR2 YYEEEE. This CDR3 region has 14 residues.

This clone appeared once. This sample includes further DNA sequences coding for the same CDR3. The V call is TRBV5-1, the J call TRBJ2-3; 7 bases are shared with TRBD2. V shed 7 bases and J 3 bases; nucleotides not matched to a gene: 11. The CDR3 loop spans 15 amino acids. Germline V CDR1 and CDR2: SGHRS, YFSETQ. The CDR3 loop is CASSLGGSLTDTQYF. CDR3 sequence (DNA): TGCGCCAGCTCCCTCGGCGGGAGTCTGACAGATACGCAGTATTTT.

The gene calls are TRBV30 and TRBJ2-5, with D possibly matching TRBD2 (7 bases). The germline V and J ends were trimmed by 5 bases and 4 bases, with 11 bases remaining between them. There are 12 residues in the CDR3. Germline-derived CDR1 and CDR2 are GTSNPN and SVGIG (reference sequence). The CDR3 nucleotides read TGTGCCTGGGAAGGGGGGGGAGAGACCCAGTACTTC. It codes for CAWEGGGETQYF.

This chain links TRBV19 with TRBJ2-7; tentatively, D is TRBD2 (7 bases). V shed 10 bases and J shed 6 bases, with 19 bases lying between them. Germline V gene data show CDR1 as LNHDA and CDR2 as SQIVND (reference sequence). The CDR3 spans 13 residues. The CDR3, as DNA: TGTGCCACGGGTGTTCGGGGGGCTCTCGAGCAGTACTTC. Its protein is CATGVRGALEQYF.

The chain is built from TRBV18 and TRBJ2-1; the D is unclear. With 3 bases removed from V and 8 bases from J, the gap between germline ends came to 14 bases. In germline, CDR1 is KGHSH, CDR2 LQKENI. This CDR3 has 14 residues. The CDR3 sequence is CASSPWPGRDEQFF. The CDR3 DNA sequence: TGTGCCAGCTCACCGTGGCCTGGTCGGGATGAGCAGTTCTTC.

V usage is TRBV5-1 and J usage is TRBJ1-1; possible D gene TRBD1, 5 bases. The germline V gene has CDR1 SGHRS and CDR2 YFSETQ. The CDR3 is 15 residues long. Trimming took off 4 bases at V and 1 base at J, with 14 bases between the two ends. Here the CDR3 DNA reads TGCGCCAGCAGCCCCTGGGGGGGAACGAACACTGAAGCTTTCTTT. It translates to CASSPWGGTNTEAFF.

V gene TRBV5-1 combines with J gene TRBJ2-5; D is unclear. Trimming left V 0 bases short and J 0 bases short, with 12 bases between. CDR3 length: 16 amino acids. Germline loops: CDR1 SGHRS, CDR2 YFSETQ. The CDR3 DNA reads TGCGCCAGCAGCTTGGCGTCAGACAACCACCAAGAGACCCAGTACTTC. It specifies CASSLASDNHQETQYF.

Worth noting for this clone: Sequence at one end of the junction differs from germline and may be a read error. Written as DNA, the CDR3 is TGTGCCAGCAGCTTAGATGGGGCGAATTTGGTCTTC. Encoded protein: CASSLDGANLVF. The rearrangement joins TRBV11-3 to TRBJ2-1; maybe TRBD1 (5 bases). Germline loops: CDR1 SGHNT, CDR2 YENEEA. This CDR3 has 12 residues.

The genes are TRBV7-2 and TRBJ2-5; 8 nucleotides align to TRBD1. In germline, CDR1 is SGHTA, CDR2 FQGNSA. V shed 1 base, J shed 5 bases, and the junction held 0 bases outside the gene matches. This CDR3 contains 13 residues. In DNA, the CDR3 is TGTGCCAGCAGCTTAGGGACAGGGGAGACCCAGTACTTC. As protein: CASSLGTGETQYF.

This sequence joins TRBV6-1 and TRBJ1-5; 8 bases agree with TRBD1. V lost 5 bases to trimming and J lost 3 bases; unmatched junction nucleotides: 6. Germline CDR1 and CDR2: MNHNS and SASEGT. The CDR3 has 15 residues. The CDR3 loop is CASSSRTGFNQPQHF. CDR3 in DNA: TGTGCCAGCAGTTCCCGGACAGGGTTCAATCAGCCCCAGCATTTT.

This chain links TRBV7-9 with TRBJ2-7, with D possibly being TRBD1 (5 bases). The ends were cut back, 11 bases at V and 3 bases at J, with 11 bases in the middle. The CDR3 covers 11 residues. Germline CDR1 SEHNR, CDR2 FQNEAQ (reference sequence). The CDR3 nucleotides read TGTGCCTCCGACAGCAGCTACGAGCAGTACTTC. Residues: CASDSSYEQYF. The variable domain in full, with the rest retrieved from reference TRBV7-9 and TRBJ2-7, is DTGVSQNPRHKITKRGQNVTFRCDPISEHNRLYWYRQTLGQGPEFLTYFQNEAQLEKSRLLSDRFSAERPKGSFSTLEIQRTEQGDSAMYLCASDSSYEQYFGPGTRLTVT.

The chain links TRBV4-1 to TRBJ1-5; 9 nucleotides align to TRBD1. The J segment lost 10 bases and the V segment lost 3 bases, leaving 7 bases of the junction unmatched. Germline V gene data show CDR1 as MGHRA and CDR2 as YSYEKL. The CDR3 is 14 residues long. Here the CDR3 DNA reads TGCGCCAGCAGCCAGGGACAGGGACTTTATCCCCAGCATTTT. This translates into CASSQGQGLYPQHF.

The chain joins TRBV7-2 to TRBJ1-5; tentative D call: TRBD1 (5 bases). With 3 bases removed from V and 7 bases from J, the gap between germline ends came to 10 bases. This CDR3 region has 13 residues. The germline V gene has CDR1 SGHTA and CDR2 FQGNSA. The CDR3 is CASSFSRAQPQHF. CDR3 DNA sequence: TGTGCCAGCAGCTTCTCCAGGGCCCAGCCCCAGCATTTT.

This clone turned up a few times. This chain joins TRBV19 and TRBJ1-2, with D maybe TRBD1 (6 bases). Germline V gene data show CDR1 as LNHDA and CDR2 as SQIVND (reference sequence). The V end was cut by 1 base, the J end by 4 bases, with 10 bases between. The CDR3 covers 14 residues. The CDR3 coding sequence is TGTGCCAGTAGTATAGGTGGACAGAGCTATGGCTACACCTTC. It yields the protein CASSIGGQSYGYTF.

This clone was detected a few times. The rearrangement links TRBV5-1 to TRBJ1-2; D may be TRBD1 (5 bases). This CDR3 comprises 13 residues. The germline gives CDR1 SGHRS, CDR2 YFSETQ. Trimming cost V 0 bases and J 6 bases, with 9 bases left between them. This CDR3 is CASSLEGRDGYTF. The CDR3 region has the DNA TGCGCCAGCAGCTTGGAGGGGCGAGATGGCTACACCTTC.

V is TRBV6-5 and J is TRBJ2-3; 7 bases fit TRBD2. The CDR3 sequence is 15 residues long. J gave up 4 bases and V 6 bases, and 10 bases lay outside the gene matches. Germline V CDR1 and CDR2: MNHEY, SVGAGI. The CDR3 bases are TGTGCCAGCAGCCCCAGGGACTATGCGGCAGATACGCAGTATTTT. Its protein is CASSPRDYAADTQYF.

The rearrangement joins TRBV30 to TRBJ2-3; no reliable D call. The V end was cut by 2 bases, the J end by 6 bases, with 9 bases between. The germline V gene has CDR1 GTSNPN and CDR2 SVGIG (reference sequence). The CDR3 extends over 12 amino acids. In nucleotides, the CDR3 is TGTGCCTGGAGTCCGTCCGGGGATACGCAGTATTTT. Protein sequence: CAWSPSGDTQYF.

Of note for this clone: Other DNA sequences from this sample encode an identical CDR3 as well. V and J are TRBV7-9 and TRBJ1-5; D ambiguous. This CDR3 contains 13 residues. The germline V and J ends were trimmed by 1 base and 7 bases, with 8 bases remaining between them. CDR1 and CDR2 (germline): SEHNR, FQNEAQ (reference sequence). CDR3 bases: TGTGCCAGCAGCTTAGGCGGGCGACAGCCCCAGCATTTT. It translates to CASSLGGRQPQHF.

This clone has just a few counts. The rearrangement uses TRBV7-2 and TRBJ2-3, with 7 bases lining up with TRBD2. The CDR3 sequence is 15 residues long. Looked up from germline, CDR1 is SGHTA and CDR2 is FQGNSA. The junction had 7 bases not matched to a gene; V was cut back by 4 bases and J by 3 bases. CDR3 residues: CASSSTWGGTDTQYF. CDR3 DNA sequence: TGTGCCAGCAGCTCTACCTGGGGGGGGACAGATACGCAGTATTTT.

V gene TRBV30 combines with J gene TRBJ2-5, with 9 bases matching TRBD2. The J call may be incorrect, as the DNA end agrees better with TRBJ2-7. The CDR3 extends over 14 amino acids. Per germline, CDR1 GTSNPN and CDR2 SVGIG (reference sequence). CDR3 loop: CAWSVGLAPYEQYF. In DNA, the CDR3 is TGTGCCTGGAGTGTGGGACTAGCCCCCTACGAGCAGTACTTC.

The chain uses TRBV27 and TRBJ1-4; possible D gene TRBD1, 6 bases. V lost 6 bases to trimming and J lost 11 bases, with 16 bases between them. This CDR3 has 13 amino acids. Germline V CDR1 and CDR2: MNHEY, SMNVEV (reference sequence). CDR3 sequence (DNA): TGTGCCAGCAGACTAACCGGGACAAGGAAACTGTTTTTT. Residues: CASRLTGTRKLFF.